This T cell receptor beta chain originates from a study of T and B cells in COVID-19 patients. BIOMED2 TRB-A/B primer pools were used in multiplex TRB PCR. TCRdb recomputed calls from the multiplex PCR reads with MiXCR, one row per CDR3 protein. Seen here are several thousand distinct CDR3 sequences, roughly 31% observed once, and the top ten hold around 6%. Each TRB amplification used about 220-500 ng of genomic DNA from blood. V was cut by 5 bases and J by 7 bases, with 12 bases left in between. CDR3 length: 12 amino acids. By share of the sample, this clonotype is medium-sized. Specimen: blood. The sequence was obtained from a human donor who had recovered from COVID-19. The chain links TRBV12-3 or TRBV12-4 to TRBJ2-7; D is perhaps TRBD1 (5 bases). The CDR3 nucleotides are TGTGCCAGCAGTACGACAGCGTCGGAGCAGTACTTC. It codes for CASSTTASEQYF.